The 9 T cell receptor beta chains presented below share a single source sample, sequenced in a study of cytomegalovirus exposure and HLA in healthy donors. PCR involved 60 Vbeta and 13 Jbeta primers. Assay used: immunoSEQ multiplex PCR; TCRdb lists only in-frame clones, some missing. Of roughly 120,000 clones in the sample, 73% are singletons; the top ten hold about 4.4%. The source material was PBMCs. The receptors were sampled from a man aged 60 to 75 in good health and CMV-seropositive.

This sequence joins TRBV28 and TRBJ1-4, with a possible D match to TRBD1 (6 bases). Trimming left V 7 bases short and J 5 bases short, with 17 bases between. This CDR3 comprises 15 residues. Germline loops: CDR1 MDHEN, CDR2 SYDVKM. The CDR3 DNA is TGTGCCAGCATCTCCGGCGCTGGGGGCAATGAAAAACTGTTTTTT. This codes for CASISGAGGNEKLFF.

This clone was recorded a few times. CDR3 amino acids: CASSATGGLNEQYF. The CDR3 coding sequence is TGTGCCAGCAGTGCCACAGGGGGCCTCAACGAGCAGTACTTC. J is TRBJ2-7 and V is TRBV6-1; TRBD1 aligns across 9 bases. Germline V gene data show CDR1 as MNHNS and CDR2 as SASEGT. The trim removed 4 bases at V and 5 bases at J, leaving 6 bases unmatched. The CDR3 totals 14 residues.

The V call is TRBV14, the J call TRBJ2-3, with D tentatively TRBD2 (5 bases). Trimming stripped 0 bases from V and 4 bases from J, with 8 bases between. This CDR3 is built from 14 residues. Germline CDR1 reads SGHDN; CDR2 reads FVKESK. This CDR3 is CASSQDLRADTQYF. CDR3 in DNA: TGTGCCAGCAGCCAAGATTTGAGGGCAGATACGCAGTATTTT. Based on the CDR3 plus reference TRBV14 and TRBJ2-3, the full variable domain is EAGVTQFPSHSVIEKGQTVTLRCDPISGHDNLYWYRRVMGKEIKFLLHFVKESKQDESGMPNNRFLAERTGGTYSTLKVQPAELEDSGVYFCASSQDLRADTQYFGPGTRLTVL.

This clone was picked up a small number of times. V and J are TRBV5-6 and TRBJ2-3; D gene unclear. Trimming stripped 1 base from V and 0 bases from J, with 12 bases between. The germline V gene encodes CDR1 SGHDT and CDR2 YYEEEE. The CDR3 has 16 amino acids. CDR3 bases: TGTGCCAGCAGCTTGTTGGGCGCAATTAGCACAGATACGCAGTATTTT. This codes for CASSLLGAISTDTQYF.

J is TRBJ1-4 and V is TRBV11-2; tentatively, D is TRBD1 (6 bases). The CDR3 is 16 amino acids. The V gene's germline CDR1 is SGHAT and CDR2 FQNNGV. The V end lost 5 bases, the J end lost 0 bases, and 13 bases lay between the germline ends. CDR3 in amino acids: CASSPGRGATNEKLFF. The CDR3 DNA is TGTGCCAGCAGCCCCGGGAGGGGGGCAACTAATGAAAAACTGTTTTTT.

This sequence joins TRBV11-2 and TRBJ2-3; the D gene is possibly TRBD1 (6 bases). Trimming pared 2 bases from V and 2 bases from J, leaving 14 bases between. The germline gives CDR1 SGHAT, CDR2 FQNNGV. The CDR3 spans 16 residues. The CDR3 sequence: CASSLSPRTATDTQYF. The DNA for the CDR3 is TGTGCCAGCAGCTTAAGTCCGCGGACAGCCACAGATACGCAGTATTTT.

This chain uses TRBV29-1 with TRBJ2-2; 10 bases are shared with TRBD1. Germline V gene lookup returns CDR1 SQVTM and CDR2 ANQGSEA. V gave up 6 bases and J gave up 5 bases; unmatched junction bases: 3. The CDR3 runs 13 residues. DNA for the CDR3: TGCAGCGTGGACAGGGGGGGGACCGGGGAGCTGTTTTTT. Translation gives CSVDRGGTGELFF.

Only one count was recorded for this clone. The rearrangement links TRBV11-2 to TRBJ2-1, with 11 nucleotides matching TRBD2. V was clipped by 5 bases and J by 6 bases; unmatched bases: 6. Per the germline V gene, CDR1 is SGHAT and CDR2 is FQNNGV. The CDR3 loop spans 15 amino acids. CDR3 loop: CASSPGTSGANEQFF. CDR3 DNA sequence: TGTGCCAGCAGCCCCGGGACTAGCGGAGCCAATGAGCAGTTCTTC.

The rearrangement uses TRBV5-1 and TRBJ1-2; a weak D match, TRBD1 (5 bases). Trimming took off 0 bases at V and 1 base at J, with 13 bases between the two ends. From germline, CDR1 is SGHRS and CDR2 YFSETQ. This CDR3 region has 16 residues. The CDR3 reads CASSLGFQGGNYGYTF. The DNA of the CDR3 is TGCGCCAGCAGCTTGGGGTTCCAGGGAGGTAACTATGGCTACACCTTC.